This T cell receptor (beta chain) was sequenced during a study of shared clonotypes between healthy human individuals. Looking at the study overall: Plates per donor: three CD4 naive, three CD4 memory, two CD8 naive, one CD8 memory. Study-wide findings and caveats: Unshared clonotypes carried lower generation probabilities than those common to all four donors. Genetic and exposure-history diversity was limited by the small donor number.

Remarks on this clone: Antigen specificity is unknown.

For every subset, genomic DNA was evenly distributed across several immunoSEQ plates. Generated by immunoSEQ multiplex PCR, the TCRdb table keeps only in-frame clones and is missing some. The sample yields about 1.5 million clones, 95% to 99% seen once. The CDR3 is 14 residues long. Looked up from germline, CDR1 is KGHSH and CDR2 is LQKENI. V shed 5 bases and J shed 6 bases, with 15 bases lying between them. The receptor was derived from a man aged 25 to 45 in good health. The rearrangement links TRBV18 to TRBJ2-3; no clear D. The specimen was naive CD4+ T cells sorted from blood. Subset given: CD45RA+ positively selected. DNA for the CDR3: TGTGCCAGCTCAACTGTTGCTCTTTGGGATACGCAGTATTTT. Encoded protein: CASSTVALWDTQYF.